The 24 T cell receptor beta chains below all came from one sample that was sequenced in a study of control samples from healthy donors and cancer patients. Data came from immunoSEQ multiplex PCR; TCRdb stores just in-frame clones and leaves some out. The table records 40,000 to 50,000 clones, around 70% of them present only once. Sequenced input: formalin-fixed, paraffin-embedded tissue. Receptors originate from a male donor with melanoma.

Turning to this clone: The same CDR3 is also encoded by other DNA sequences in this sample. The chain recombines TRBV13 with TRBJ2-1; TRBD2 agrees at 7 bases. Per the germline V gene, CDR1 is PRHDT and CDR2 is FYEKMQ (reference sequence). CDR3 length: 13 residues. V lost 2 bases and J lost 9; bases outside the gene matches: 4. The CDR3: CASSLTSVGEQFF. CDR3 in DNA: TGTGCCAGCAGCTTAACTAGCGTCGGTGAGCAGTTCTTC.

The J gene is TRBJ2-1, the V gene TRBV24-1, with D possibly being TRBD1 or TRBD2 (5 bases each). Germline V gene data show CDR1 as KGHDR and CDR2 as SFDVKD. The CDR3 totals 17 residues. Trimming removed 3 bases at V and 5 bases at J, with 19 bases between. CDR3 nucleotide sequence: TGTGCCACCAGTGATCCCCGGGGCCGTTTTTCCCACAATGAGCAGTTCTTC. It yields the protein CATSDPRGRFSHNEQFF.

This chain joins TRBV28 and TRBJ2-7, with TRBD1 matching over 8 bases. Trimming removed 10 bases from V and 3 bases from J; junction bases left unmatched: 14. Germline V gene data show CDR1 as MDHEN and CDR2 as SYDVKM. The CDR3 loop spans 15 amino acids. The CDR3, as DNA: TGTGCCACCAAGCGTGTCGGACAGGGCCTCTACGAGCAGTACTTC. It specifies CATKRVGQGLYEQYF.

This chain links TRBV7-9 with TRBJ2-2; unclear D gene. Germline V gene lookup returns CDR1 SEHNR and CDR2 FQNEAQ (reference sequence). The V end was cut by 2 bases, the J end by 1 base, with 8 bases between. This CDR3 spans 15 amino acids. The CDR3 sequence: CASSLNLGNTGELFF. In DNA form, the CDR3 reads TGTGCCAGCAGCTTAAATTTGGGGAACACCGGGGAGCTGTTTTTT. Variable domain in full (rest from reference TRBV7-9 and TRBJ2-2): DTGVSQNPRHKITKRGQNVTFRCDPISEHNRLYWYRQTLGQGPEFLTYFQNEAQLEKSRLLSDRFSAERPKGSFSTLEIQRTEQGDSAMYLCASSLNLGNTGELFFGEGSRLTVL.

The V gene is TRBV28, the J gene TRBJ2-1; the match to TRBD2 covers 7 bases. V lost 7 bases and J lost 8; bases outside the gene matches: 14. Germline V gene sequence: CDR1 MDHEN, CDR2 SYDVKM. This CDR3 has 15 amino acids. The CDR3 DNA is TGTGCCAGCACCACCTTAAATGGGGGGGTTGATGAGCAGTTCTTC. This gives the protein CASTTLNGGVDEQFF.

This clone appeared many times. CDR3 sequence reads: CASSLESDRVSSYEQYF. Here the CDR3 DNA reads TGTGCCAGCAGCTTAGAGTCAGACAGGGTTAGCTCCTACGAGCAGTACTTC. This chain connects TRBV7-8 to TRBJ2-7, with 7 bases fitting TRBD1. The J segment lost 0 bases and the V segment lost 1 base, leaving 9 bases of the junction unmatched. Germline assignment: CDR1 SGHVS and CDR2 FQNEAQ. This CDR3 contains 17 residues.

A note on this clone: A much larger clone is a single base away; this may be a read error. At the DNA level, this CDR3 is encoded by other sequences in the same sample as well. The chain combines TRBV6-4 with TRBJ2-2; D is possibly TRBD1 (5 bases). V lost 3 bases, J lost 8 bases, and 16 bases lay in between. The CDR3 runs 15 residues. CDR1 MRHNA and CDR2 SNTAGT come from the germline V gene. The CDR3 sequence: CASSESGYGTGELFF. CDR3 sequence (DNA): TGTGCCAGCAGTGAGTCAGGGTATGGCACTGGGGAGCTGTTTTTT.

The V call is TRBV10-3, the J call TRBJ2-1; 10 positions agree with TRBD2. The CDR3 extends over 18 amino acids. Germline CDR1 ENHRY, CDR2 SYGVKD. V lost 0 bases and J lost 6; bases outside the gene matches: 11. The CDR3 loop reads CAISESTSSGRVGNEQFF. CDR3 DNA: TGTGCCATCAGTGAGTCCACCTCTAGCGGGAGAGTGGGCAATGAGCAGTTCTTC.

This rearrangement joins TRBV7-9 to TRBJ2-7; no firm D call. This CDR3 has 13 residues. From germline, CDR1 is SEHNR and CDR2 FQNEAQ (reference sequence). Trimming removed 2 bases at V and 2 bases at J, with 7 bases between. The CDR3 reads CASSLWPAYEQYF. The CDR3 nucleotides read TGTGCCAGCAGCTTATGGCCAGCCTACGAGCAGTACTTC.

CDR3 bases: TGTGCCAGCACCGCGGACAGATCCTATGGCTACACCTTC. Translating gives CASTADRSYGYTF. V usage is TRBV28 and J usage is TRBJ1-2, with D possibly being TRBD1 (6 bases). The CDR3 runs 13 residues. Trimming shortened V by 7 bases and J by 4 bases, and 13 bases separated the two germline ends. Germline CDR1 is MDHEN and CDR2 is SYDVKM.

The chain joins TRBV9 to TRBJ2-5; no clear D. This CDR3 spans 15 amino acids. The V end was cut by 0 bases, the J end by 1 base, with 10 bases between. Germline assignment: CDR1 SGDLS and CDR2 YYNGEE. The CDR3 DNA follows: TGTGCCAGCAGCGTAGGATCGCTAGTCCAAGAGACCCAGTACTTC. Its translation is CASSVGSLVQETQYF.

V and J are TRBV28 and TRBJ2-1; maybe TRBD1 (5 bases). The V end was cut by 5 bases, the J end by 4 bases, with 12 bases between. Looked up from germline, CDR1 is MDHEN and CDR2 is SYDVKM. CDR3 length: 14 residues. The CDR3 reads CASSRQYTYNEQFF. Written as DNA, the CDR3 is TGTGCCAGCAGTAGACAGTATACGTACAATGAGCAGTTCTTC.

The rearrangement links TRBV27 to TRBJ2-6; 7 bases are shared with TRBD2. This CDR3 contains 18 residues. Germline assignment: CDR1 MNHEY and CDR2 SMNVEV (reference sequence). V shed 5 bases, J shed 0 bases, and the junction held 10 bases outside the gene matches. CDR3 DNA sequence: TGTGCCAGCAGTGCCCGACTAGCCACCTTCTCTGGGGCCAACGTCCTGACTTTC. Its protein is CASSARLATFSGANVLTF.

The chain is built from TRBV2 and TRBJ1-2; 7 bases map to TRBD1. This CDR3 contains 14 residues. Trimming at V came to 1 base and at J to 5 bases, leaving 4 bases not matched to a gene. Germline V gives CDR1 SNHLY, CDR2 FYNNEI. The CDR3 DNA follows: TGTGCCAGCAGTGAAGAGACAGGGTTTTATGGCTACACCTTC. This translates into CASSEETGFYGYTF.

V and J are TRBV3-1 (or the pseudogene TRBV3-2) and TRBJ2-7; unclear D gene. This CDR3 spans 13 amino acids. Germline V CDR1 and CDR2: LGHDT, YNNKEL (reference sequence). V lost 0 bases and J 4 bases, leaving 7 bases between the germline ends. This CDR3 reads CASSQDTGYEQYF. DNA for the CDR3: TGTGCCAGCAGCCAAGATACGGGTTACGAGCAGTACTTC.

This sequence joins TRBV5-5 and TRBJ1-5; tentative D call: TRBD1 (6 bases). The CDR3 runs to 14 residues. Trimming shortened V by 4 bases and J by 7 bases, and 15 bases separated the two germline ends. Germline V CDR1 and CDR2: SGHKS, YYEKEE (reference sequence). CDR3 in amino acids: CASSGGAQGQPQHF. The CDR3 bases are TGTGCCAGCAGCGGGGGGGCGCAGGGGCAGCCCCAGCATTTT.

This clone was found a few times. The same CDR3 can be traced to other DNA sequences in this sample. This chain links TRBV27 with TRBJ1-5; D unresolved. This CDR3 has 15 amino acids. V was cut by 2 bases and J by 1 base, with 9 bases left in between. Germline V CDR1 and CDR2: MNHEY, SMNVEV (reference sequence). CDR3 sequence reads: CASSLGRESNQPQHF. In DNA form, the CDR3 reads TGTGCCAGCAGTTTAGGACGGGAAAGCAATCAGCCCCAGCATTTT.

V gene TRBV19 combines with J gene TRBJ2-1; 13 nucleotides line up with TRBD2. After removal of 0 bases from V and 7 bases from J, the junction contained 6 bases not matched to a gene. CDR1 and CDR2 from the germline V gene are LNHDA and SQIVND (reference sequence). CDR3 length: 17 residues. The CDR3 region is CASSIDAGTSGKNEQFF. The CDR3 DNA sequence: TGTGCCAGTAGTATAGATGCCGGGACTAGCGGGAAGAATGAGCAGTTCTTC.

The CDR3, as DNA: TGTGCCAGCAGTCCGAACACTAGCGGGAGGTTACGGGGAAGGCAGTTCTTC. Protein product: CASSPNTSGRLRGRQFF. This chain connects TRBV2 to TRBJ2-1, with 12 bases identical to TRBD2. The V gene's germline CDR1 is SNHLY and CDR2 FYNNEI. The CDR3 loop spans 17 amino acids. The trim removed 5 bases at V and 12 bases at J, leaving 17 bases unmatched.

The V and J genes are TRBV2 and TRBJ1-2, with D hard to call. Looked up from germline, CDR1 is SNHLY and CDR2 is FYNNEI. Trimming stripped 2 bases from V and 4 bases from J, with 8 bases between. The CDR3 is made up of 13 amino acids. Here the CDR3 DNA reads TGTGCCAGCAGTGAACGGGCGGTCTATGGCTACACCTTC. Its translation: CASSERAVYGYTF.

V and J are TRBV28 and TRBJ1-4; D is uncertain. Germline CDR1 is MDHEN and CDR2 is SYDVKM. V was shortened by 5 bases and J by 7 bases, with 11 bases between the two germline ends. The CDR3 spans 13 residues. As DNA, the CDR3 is TGTGCCAGCAGTCGACGGCGGTTTGAAAAACTGTTTTTT. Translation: CASSRRRFEKLFF.

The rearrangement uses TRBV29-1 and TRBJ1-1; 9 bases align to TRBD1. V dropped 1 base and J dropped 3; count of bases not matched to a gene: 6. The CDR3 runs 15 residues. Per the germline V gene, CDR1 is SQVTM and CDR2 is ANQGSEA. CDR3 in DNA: TGCAGCGTTGAAGGCTACAGGGGGCCTTACACTGAAGCTTTCTTT. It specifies CSVEGYRGPYTEAFF.

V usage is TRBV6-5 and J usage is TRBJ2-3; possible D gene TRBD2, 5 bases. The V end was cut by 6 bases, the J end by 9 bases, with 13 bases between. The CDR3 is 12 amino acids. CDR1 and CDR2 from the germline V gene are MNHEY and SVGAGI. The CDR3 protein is CASSQLGRTQYF. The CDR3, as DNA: TGTGCCAGCAGCCAACTAGGAAGGACGCAGTATTTT.

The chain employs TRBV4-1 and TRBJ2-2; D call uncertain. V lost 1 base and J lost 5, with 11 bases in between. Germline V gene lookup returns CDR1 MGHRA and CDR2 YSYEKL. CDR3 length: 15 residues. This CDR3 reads CASSQGPSATGELFF. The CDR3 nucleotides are TGCGCCAGCAGCCAAGGACCCTCGGCTACCGGGGAGCTGTTTTTT.